Listed below are T cell receptor beta chains from one sample, sequenced in a study of regulatory T cells in long-lasting Graves disease. TCRdb analysed the multiplex PCR reads with MiXCR anew, one entry per CDR3 protein. Seen here are approximately 210,000 distinct CDR3 sequences, roughly 18% observed once, and the top ten hold approximately 20%. The specimen comprised peripheral blood mononuclear cells (PBMCs), sampled at new diagnosis, from a patient treated with antithyroid drugs. Receptors originate from a female donor with Graves disease. Each CDR3 is given with its conserved first and last residue. Fields, in order: V gene, J gene, CDR3 protein.

TRBV27	TRBJ2-3	CASSLFGTDTQYF
TRBV24-1	TRBJ2-3	CAISTGDVTDTQYF
TRBV5-6	TRBJ2-7	CASSLVGPPYEQYF
TRBV28	TRBJ1-1	CASSLSRMNTEAFF
TRBV14	TRBJ2-1	CASSVLTRVRHNEQFF
TRBV13	TRBJ2-7	CASSRRAGGYEQYF
TRBV11-2	TRBJ2-5	CASSLGLVAQYF
TRBV19	TRBJ1-5	CATATGGFQPQHF
TRBV4-2	TRBJ1-2	CASSQVTGTGYTF
TRBV2	TRBJ2-1	CASRIGQGDEQFF
TRBV19	TRBJ1-1	CASSPLGSSEAFF
TRBV11-1	TRBJ1-4	CASSKRDRGGEKLFF
TRBV7-3	TRBJ2-2	CASSLIRNTGELFF
TRBV7-2	TRBJ1-6	CASSPDRGLSPLHF
TRBV12-3/TRBV12-4	TRBJ1-2	CASSPRAPGGYTF
TRBV2	TRBJ2-1	CASPKRGGTINNEQFF
TRBV7-9	TRBJ1-2	CASSLGEVGYTF
TRBV3-1	TRBJ1-2	CASSPSQGNGYTF
TRBV7-9	TRBJ2-1	CASSLRGTTSGRYNEQFF
TRBV9	TRBJ2-1	CASSVVGESSYNEQFF
TRBV29-1	TRBJ2-7	CSVGSVEQYF
TRBV20-1	TRBJ2-3	CSTNYPSGDTQYF
TRBV6-1	TRBJ2-7	CASIHSGGRISYEQYF
TRBV4-1	TRBJ2-1	CASSQGTSGRDEQFF
TRBV7-3	TRBJ2-1	CASSATGNEQFF
TRBV2	TRBJ2-5	CASNPTSGSLEETQYF
TRBV19	TRBJ2-4	CACGGRSTKNIQYF
TRBV12-3/TRBV12-4	TRBJ2-4	CASSLSAAKNIQYF
TRBV7-8	TRBJ2-5	CASSTGPGLAGGRGQETQYF
TRBV20-1	TRBJ2-7	CSARDYRSGTEQYF
TRBV2	TRBJ2-3	CASSENTATDTQYF
TRBV28	TRBJ1-1	CASTLTGVWNTEAFF
TRBV30	TRBJ1-1	CAWSVQGTEAFF
TRBV18	TRBJ2-5	CASSPQGETQYF
TRBV6-2/TRBV6-3	TRBJ2-3	CASSYWPAGDLDTQYF
TRBV10-3	TRBJ2-1	CAISSQGSSSYNEQFF
TRBV2	TRBJ2-4	CASRARLLGLAKNIQYF
TRBV2	TRBJ2-5	CASSESGQGETQYF
TRBV11-3	TRBJ2-1	CASRGRSSYNEQFF
TRBV7-9	TRBJ2-3	CASSLSGRETDTQYF
TRBV7-2	TRBJ2-7	CASGDRVHEQYF
TRBV6-4	TRBJ1-6	CASATGENSPLHF
TRBV28	TRBJ2-3	CATDRATDTQYF
TRBV7-2	TRBJ2-5	CASSLVPGSETQYF
TRBV12-5	TRBJ2-5	CASGLGLQETQYF
TRBV4-2	TRBJ1-3	CASSQDRRNTIYF
TRBV7-8	TRBJ2-5	CASSLERREAQYF
TRBV19	TRBJ2-5	CASSPASGRAVWETQYF
TRBV4-2	TRBJ1-3	CASSQEPITGNTIYF
TRBV10-3	TRBJ1-1	CAIRPGQGNTEAFF
TRBV11-2	TRBJ2-1	CASSLSLGAAGYNEQFF
TRBV24-1	TRBJ2-3	CATGDAGRSTDTQYF
TRBV7-2	TRBJ2-3	CASSLLAQSTDTQYF
TRBV6-1	TRBJ1-1	CASSSTIRYTEAFF
TRBV2	TRBJ2-1	CASSFGTSGSGEQFF
TRBV12-5	TRBJ2-7	CASARTGAYEQYF
TRBV20-1	TRBJ1-1	CSARDKDTSNTEAFF
TRBV6-1	TRBJ2-5	CASRTNREETQYF
TRBV12-3/TRBV12-4	TRBJ1-1	CASNWGTRAGEAFF